Below are 24 T cell receptor beta chains sequenced from a single sample in a study of response to subunit inactivated influenza vaccine. Each CDR3 protein is one row after TCRdb ran MiXCR on the RT-PCR reads. This sample has about 650,000 distinct CDR3 sequences, with less than 20% found just once. Sequencing was performed on PBMCs from blood, taken 11 to 12 days after vaccination. These receptors were collected from a man in his forties or fifties who received an inactivated influenza vaccine.

This clonotype was counted a few times. This sequence joins TRBV2 and TRBJ2-3, with D possibly TRBD2 on 5 matching bases. The V gene's germline CDR1 is SNHLY and CDR2 FYNNEI. The CDR3 has 15 residues. V was cut by 1 base and J by 5 bases, with 13 bases left in between. CDR3 sequence: CASSEGPGGGDTQYF. The CDR3 bases are TGTGCCAGCAGTGAAGGACCCGGCGGAGGAGATACGCAGTATTTT.

This chain links TRBV10-3 with TRBJ2-7; a possible D gene is TRBD2 (5 bases). Germline V gives CDR1 ENHRY, CDR2 SYGVKD. The CDR3 runs 14 residues. The V end was cut by 6 bases, the J end by 4 bases, with 16 bases between. The CDR3 region is CAISPGKDAYEQYF. The CDR3 nucleotides are TGTGCCATCAGCCCGGGAAAAGACGCTTACGAGCAGTACTTC.

The rearrangement joins TRBV20-1 to TRBJ2-7; 8 bases are shared with TRBD1. Germline assignment: CDR1 DFQATT and CDR2 SNEGSKA (reference sequence). V lost 0 bases and J lost 6; bases outside the gene matches: 10. The CDR3 totals 15 residues. The DNA of the CDR3 is TGCAGTGCTAGAGAATCCAGGGGGCAGGGAAGCGAGCAGTACTTC. This gives the protein CSARESRGQGSEQYF.

In DNA form, the CDR3 reads TGTGCCAGTGACAAGAAACCCTACGAGCAGTACTTC. Translating it yields CASDKKPYEQYF. This sequence joins TRBV30 and TRBJ2-7; D call uncertain. The CDR3 runs 12 residues. Germline V gene data show CDR1 as GTSNPN and CDR2 as SVGIG (reference sequence). V was trimmed by 8 bases and J by 2 bases, leaving 13 bases between them.

V is TRBV5-1 and J is TRBJ2-7; the D gene is possibly TRBD1 (6 bases). Germline CDR1 is SGHRS and CDR2 is YFSETQ. Trimming left V 9 bases short and J 4 bases short, with 17 bases between. The CDR3 runs to 13 residues. The CDR3 coding sequence is TGCGCCACCTCGGTGGCAGGGGTATACGAGCAGTACTTC. This codes for CATSVAGVYEQYF.

The V call is TRBV24-1, the J call TRBJ1-5; unclear D gene. The CDR3 extends over 13 amino acids. V lost 2 bases and J lost 3, with 4 bases in between. CDR1 and CDR2 from the germline V gene are KGHDR and SFDVKD. The CDR3 DNA sequence: TGTGCCACCAGTGATTCTGACAATCAGCCCCAGCATTTT. This codes for CATSDSDNQPQHF.

Ten or more counts support this clonotype. The chain couples TRBV2 to TRBJ1-5; D unclear. The V gene lost 0 bases and the J gene lost 6 bases, with 12 bases spanning the gap. The CDR3 runs 15 residues. Germline CDR1 is SNHLY and CDR2 is FYNNEI. The CDR3 DNA follows: TGTGCCAGCAGTGAAGCGGTAAGGGCCGGTCAGCCCCAGCATTTT. Its translation: CASSEAVRAGQPQHF.

This clonotype was seen at least ten times. The chain employs TRBV24-1 and TRBJ2-7; 13 positions match TRBD2. The CDR3 contains 15 residues. CDR1 and CDR2 (germline): KGHDR, SFDVKD. Trimming removed 7 bases from V and 4 bases from J; junction bases left unmatched: 6. In DNA form, the CDR3 reads TGTGCCACCAGCTCAAGGACTAGCGGGAGTTACGAGCAGTACTTC. Translating it yields CATSSRTSGSYEQYF.

This clonotype was detected many times. The chain links TRBV12-3 or TRBV12-4 to TRBJ1-1; D unresolved. The CDR3 contains 12 residues. V gave up 6 bases and J gave up 6 bases, with 11 bases separating them. This CDR3 reads CASRNQGPEAFF. The CDR3 region has the DNA TGTGCCAGCAGGAACCAAGGGCCTGAAGCTTTCTTT.

J is TRBJ1-1 and V is TRBV3-1, with D unresolved. The V and J ends lost 4 bases and 0 bases respectively, with 15 bases between them. This CDR3 has 16 amino acids. Per the germline V gene, CDR1 is LGHDT and CDR2 is YNNKEL (reference sequence). This chain's CDR3 is CASSLLGWNMNTEAFF. The CDR3 bases are TGTGCCAGCAGCCTCCTCGGGTGGAACATGAACACTGAAGCTTTCTTT. Drawing the rest from reference TRBV3-1 and TRBJ1-1, the complete variable domain is DTAVSQTPKYLVTQMGNDKSIKCEQNLGHDTMYWYKQDSKKFLKIMFSYNNKELIINETVPNRFSPKSPDKAHLNLHINSLELGDSAVYFCASSLLGWNMNTEAFFGQGTRLTVV.

The chain recombines TRBV29-1 with TRBJ2-5; D remains unclear. Trimming stripped 4 bases from V and 5 bases from J, with 14 bases between. CDR1 and CDR2 from the germline V gene are SQVTM and ANQGSEA. The CDR3 runs 13 residues. This chain's CDR3 is CSVVWVGHETQYF. The DNA of the CDR3 is TGCAGCGTTGTTTGGGTCGGCCATGAGACCCAGTACTTC.

The gene calls are TRBV11-2 and TRBJ2-7; tentatively, D is TRBD1 or TRBD2 (5 bases each). The V and J ends lost 0 bases and 6 bases respectively, with 9 bases between them. The CDR3 consists of 13 residues. Germline CDR1 SGHAT, CDR2 FQNNGV. The CDR3 DNA is TGTGCCAGCAGCTTAGACCTTGGGGGCGAGCAGTACTTC. Encoded protein: CASSLDLGGEQYF.

This chain links TRBV7-9 with TRBJ2-7, with 7 bases matching TRBD1. Germline trimming cut 2 bases from V and 0 bases from J; bases unmatched to any gene: 10. From germline, CDR1 is SEHNR and CDR2 FQNEAQ (reference sequence). The CDR3 is made up of 17 amino acids. CDR3 protein: CASSLHPKGTASYEQYF. The CDR3 nucleotides read TGTGCCAGCAGCTTACATCCAAAAGGGACAGCCTCCTACGAGCAGTACTTC.

This clonotype was recorded a few times. The chain has TRBV12-3 or TRBV12-4 and TRBJ2-5; TRBD2 agrees at 7 bases. Losses at the gene ends were 5 bases for V and 5 bases for J; bases not matched to a gene: 20. CDR3 length: 18 amino acids. For the CDR3, the DNA is TGTGCCAGCAGTCGCACGCTCCTAATACTAGCGAGGGTGGAGACCCAGTACTTC. Its translation: CASSRTLLILARVETQYF.

The rearrangement links TRBV10-3 to TRBJ2-7, with D possibly being TRBD1 (6 bases). Germline loops: CDR1 ENHRY, CDR2 SYGVKD. This CDR3 region has 15 residues. Deletions cut 4 bases from V and 7 bases from J, with 20 bases between. The CDR3 loop is CAISGETGVLMEQYF. In DNA form, the CDR3 reads TGTGCCATCAGTGGGGAGACAGGTGTTTTAATGGAGCAGTACTTC.

This clonotype was counted many times. The V call is TRBV2, the J call TRBJ2-7, with 7 bases aligning to TRBD1. The trim removed 4 bases at V and 2 bases at J, leaving 11 bases unmatched. Per the germline V gene, CDR1 is SNHLY and CDR2 is FYNNEI. The CDR3 contains 16 residues. CDR3 amino acids: CASSGPGTVPPYEQYF. CDR3 sequence (DNA): TGTGCCAGCAGTGGACCCGGGACAGTACCCCCCTACGAGCAGTACTTC.

This clonotype was counted only a few times. CDR3 region: CASSRPGTGNTGELFF. The CDR3 nucleotides are TGTGCCAGCAGCCGGCCCGGGACAGGCAACACCGGGGAGCTGTTTTTT. The chain couples TRBV6-1 to TRBJ2-2, with 8 bases aligning to TRBD1. With 6 bases clipped from V and 2 bases from J, the junction kept 8 bases outside the gene matches. CDR1 is MNHNS, CDR2 SASEGT, per germline. This CDR3 is 16 amino acids long.

The chain joins TRBV20-1 to TRBJ2-3; TRBD2 matches 10 bases. Trimming took 6 bases from V and 1 from J; bases not matched to a gene: 7. The CDR3 is 15 amino acids. Germline V CDR1 and CDR2: DFQATT, SNEGSKA (reference sequence). The CDR3 sequence is CSAEWTSGRTDTQYF. The CDR3 DNA reads TGCAGTGCCGAATGGACTAGCGGACGCACAGATACGCAGTATTTT.

This chain uses TRBV7-2 with TRBJ2-7, with 8 positions matching TRBD2. Germline V gives CDR1 SGHTA, CDR2 FQGNSA. V lost 4 bases, J lost 5 bases, and 4 bases stayed unmatched. CDR3 length: 13 residues. Here the CDR3 DNA reads TGTGCCAGCAGCTCGGGACTAGAGCACGAGCAGTACTTC. This sequence encodes CASSSGLEHEQYF.

The rearrangement uses TRBV14 and TRBJ2-5; D is unresolved. The CDR3 covers 14 residues. Germline CDR1 is SGHDN and CDR2 is FVKESK. Trimming took 5 bases from V and 0 from J, leaving 10 bases between them. The CDR3 region has the DNA TGTGCCAGCAGCTCACGACGGTACCAAGAGACCCAGTACTTC. Its translation: CASSSRRYQETQYF.

The sample holds many counts of this clonotype. The V gene is TRBV2, the J gene TRBJ2-7; D call uncertain. The germline V gene has CDR1 SNHLY and CDR2 FYNNEI. The CDR3 consists of 14 residues. V was cut by 8 bases and J by 3 bases, with 17 bases left in between. In DNA, the CDR3 is TGTGCCAGCGTGGGGTGGAATCGGGTCTACGAGCAGTACTTC. It specifies CASVGWNRVYEQYF.

Only a few counts were recorded for this clonotype. V is TRBV20-1 and J is TRBJ1-5, with no clear D. From germline, CDR1 is DFQATT and CDR2 SNEGSKA (reference sequence). Between the trimmed V and J ends, which lost 3 bases and 0 bases, there was a span of 18 bases. The CDR3 sequence is 17 residues long. As DNA, the CDR3 is TGCAGTGCTAGGGTCGATGGTGGCTGTAATAGCAATCAGCCCCAGCATTTT. This translates into CSARVDGGCNSNQPQHF.

This clonotype was counted many times. The chain uses TRBV29-1 and TRBJ1-2; 7 nucleotides line up with TRBD1. The germline CDR1 and CDR2 sequences are SQVTM and ANQGSEA. After removal of 0 bases from V and 8 bases from J, the junction contained 30 bases not matched to a gene. There are 21 residues in the CDR3. CDR3 DNA: TGCAGCGTTGAAGATCCGTGGGTACAGGGGAACTCTCGCCGCACGCAATGGGGCTACACCTTC. Protein sequence: CSVEDPWVQGNSRRTQWGYTF.

This clonotype has a single count. The V call is TRBV5-1, the J call TRBJ2-1; D possibly corresponds to TRBD2 (6 bases). Germline CDR1 SGHRS, CDR2 YFSETQ. V was shortened by 0 bases and J by 8 bases, with 9 bases between the two germline ends. This CDR3 region has 13 residues. The CDR3 nucleotides are TGCGCCAGCAGCTTGGGGGACTGGGATGAGCAGTTCTTC. It specifies CASSLGDWDEQFF. The full variable domain, its missing parts supplied by reference TRBV5-1 and TRBJ2-1, is KAGVTQTPRYLIKTRGQQVTLSCSPISGHRSVSWYQQTPGQGLQFLFEYFSETQRNKGNFPGRFSGRQFSNSRSEMNVSTLELGDSALYLCASSLGDWDEQFFGPGTRLTVL.